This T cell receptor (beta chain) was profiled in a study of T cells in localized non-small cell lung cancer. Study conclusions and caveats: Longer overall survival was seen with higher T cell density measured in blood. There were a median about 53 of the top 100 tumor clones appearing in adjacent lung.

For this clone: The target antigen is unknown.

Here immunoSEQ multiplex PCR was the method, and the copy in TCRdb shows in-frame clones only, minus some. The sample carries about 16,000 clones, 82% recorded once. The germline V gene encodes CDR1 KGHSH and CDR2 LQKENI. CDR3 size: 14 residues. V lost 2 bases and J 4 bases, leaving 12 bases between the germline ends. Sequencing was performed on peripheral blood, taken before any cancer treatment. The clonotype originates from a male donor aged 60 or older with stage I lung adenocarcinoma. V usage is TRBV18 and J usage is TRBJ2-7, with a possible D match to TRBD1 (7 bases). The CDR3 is CASSPEQGGYEQYF. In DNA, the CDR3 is TGTGCCAGCTCACCAGAGCAGGGGGGTTACGAGCAGTACTTC.